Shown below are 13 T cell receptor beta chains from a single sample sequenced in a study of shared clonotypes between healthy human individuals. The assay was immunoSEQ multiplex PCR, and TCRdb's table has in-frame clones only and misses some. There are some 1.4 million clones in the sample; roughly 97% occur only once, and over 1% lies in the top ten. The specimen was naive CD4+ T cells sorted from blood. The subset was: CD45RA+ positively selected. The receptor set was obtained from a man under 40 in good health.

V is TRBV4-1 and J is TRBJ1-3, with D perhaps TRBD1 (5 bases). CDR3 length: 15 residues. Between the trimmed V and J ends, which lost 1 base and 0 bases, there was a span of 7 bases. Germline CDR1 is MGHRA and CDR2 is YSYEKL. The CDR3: CASSQGTFSGNTIYF. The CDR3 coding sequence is TGCGCCAGCAGCCAAGGGACATTCTCTGGAAACACCATATATTTT.

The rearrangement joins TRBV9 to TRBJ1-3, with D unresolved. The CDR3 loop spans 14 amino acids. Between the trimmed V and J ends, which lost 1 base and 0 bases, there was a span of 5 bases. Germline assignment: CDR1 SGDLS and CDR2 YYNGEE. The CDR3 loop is CASSVTPSGNTIYF. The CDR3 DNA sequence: TGTGCCAGCAGCGTAACCCCCTCTGGAAACACCATATATTTT.

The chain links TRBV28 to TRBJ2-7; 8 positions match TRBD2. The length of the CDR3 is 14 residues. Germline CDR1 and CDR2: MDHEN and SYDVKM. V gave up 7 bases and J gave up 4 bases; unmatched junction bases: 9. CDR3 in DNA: TGTGCCAGCACCAAAAGCGGGAGTCTTTACGAGCAGTACTTC. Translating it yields CASTKSGSLYEQYF.

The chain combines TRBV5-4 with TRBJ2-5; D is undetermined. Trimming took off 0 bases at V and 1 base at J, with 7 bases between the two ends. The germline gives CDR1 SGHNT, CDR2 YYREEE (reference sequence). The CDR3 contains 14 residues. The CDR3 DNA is TGTGCCAGCAGCTTGGTAGCAACCCAAGAGACCCAGTACTTC. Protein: CASSLVATQETQYF. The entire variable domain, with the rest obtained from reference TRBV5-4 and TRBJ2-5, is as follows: ETGVTQSPTHLIKTRGQQVTLRCSSQSGHNTVSWYQQALGQGPQFIFQYYREEENGRGNFPPRFSGLQFPNYSSELNVNALELDDSALYLCASSLVATQETQYFGPGTRLLVL.

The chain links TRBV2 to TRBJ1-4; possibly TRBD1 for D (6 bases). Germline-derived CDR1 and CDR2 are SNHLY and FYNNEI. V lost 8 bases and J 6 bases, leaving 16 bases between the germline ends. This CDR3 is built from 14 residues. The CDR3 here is CASQTGFIYEKLFF. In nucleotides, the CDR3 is TGTGCCAGCCAAACAGGGTTCATTTATGAAAAACTGTTTTTT.

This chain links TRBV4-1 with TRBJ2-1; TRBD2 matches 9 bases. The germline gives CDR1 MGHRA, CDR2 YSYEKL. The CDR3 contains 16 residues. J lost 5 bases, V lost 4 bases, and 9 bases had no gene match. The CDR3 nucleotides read TGCGCCAGCAGCCCAGTGCTAGCGGGATCCAACAATGAGCAGTTCTTC. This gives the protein CASSPVLAGSNNEQFF.

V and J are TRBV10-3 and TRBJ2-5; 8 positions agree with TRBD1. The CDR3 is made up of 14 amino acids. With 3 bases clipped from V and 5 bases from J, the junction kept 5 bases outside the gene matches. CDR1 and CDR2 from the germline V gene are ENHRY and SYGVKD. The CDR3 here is CAISEGAGGETQYF. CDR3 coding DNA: TGTGCCATCAGTGAAGGCGCAGGGGGCGAGACCCAGTACTTC.

CDR3 protein: CASSESQPGHSFGDTQYF. CDR3 coding DNA: TGCGCCAGCAGTGAGTCGCAACCCGGACATTCTTTTGGAGATACGCAGTATTTT. This sequence joins TRBV10-1 and TRBJ2-3; a possible D gene is TRBD1 (5 bases). Germline CDR1 reads WNHNN; CDR2 reads SYGVQD (reference sequence). Trimming took 0 bases from V and 5 from J, leaving 21 bases between them. The length of the CDR3 is 18 residues.

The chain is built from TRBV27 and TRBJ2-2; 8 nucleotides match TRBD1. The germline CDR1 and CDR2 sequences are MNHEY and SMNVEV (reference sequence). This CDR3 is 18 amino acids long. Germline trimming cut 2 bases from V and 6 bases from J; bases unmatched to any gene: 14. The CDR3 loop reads CASSLLLTGANRAGELFF. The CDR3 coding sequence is TGTGCCAGCAGTTTACTATTGACAGGGGCGAATCGAGCCGGGGAGCTGTTTTTT.

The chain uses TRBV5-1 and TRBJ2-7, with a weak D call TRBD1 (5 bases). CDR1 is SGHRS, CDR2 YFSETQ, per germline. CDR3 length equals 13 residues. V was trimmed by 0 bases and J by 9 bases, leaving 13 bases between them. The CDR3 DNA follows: TGCGCCAGCAGCTTGGATCTGGGGCGTCGGCAGTACTTC. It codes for CASSLDLGRRQYF.

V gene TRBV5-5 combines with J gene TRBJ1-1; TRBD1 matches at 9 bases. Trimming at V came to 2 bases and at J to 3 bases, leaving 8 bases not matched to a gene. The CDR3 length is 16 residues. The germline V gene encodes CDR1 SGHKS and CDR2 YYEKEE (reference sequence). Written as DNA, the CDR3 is TGTGCCAGCAGCTTATCGGGGGACAGGGAAGACACTGAAGCTTTCTTT. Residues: CASSLSGDREDTEAFF.

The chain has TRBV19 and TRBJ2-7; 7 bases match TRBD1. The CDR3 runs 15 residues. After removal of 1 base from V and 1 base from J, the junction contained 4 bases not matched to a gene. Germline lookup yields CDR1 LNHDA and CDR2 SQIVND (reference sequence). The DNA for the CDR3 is TGTGCCAGTAGTATAGGACAGGGCCAATCCTACGAGCAGTACTTC. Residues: CASSIGQGQSYEQYF.

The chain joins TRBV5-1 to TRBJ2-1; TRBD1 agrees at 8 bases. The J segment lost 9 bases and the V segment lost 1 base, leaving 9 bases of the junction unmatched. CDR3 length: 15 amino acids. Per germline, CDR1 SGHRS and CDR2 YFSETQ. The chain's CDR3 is CASSLQPGQEGEQFF. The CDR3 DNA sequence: TGCGCCAGCAGCTTGCAACCGGGACAGGAGGGTGAGCAGTTCTTC.